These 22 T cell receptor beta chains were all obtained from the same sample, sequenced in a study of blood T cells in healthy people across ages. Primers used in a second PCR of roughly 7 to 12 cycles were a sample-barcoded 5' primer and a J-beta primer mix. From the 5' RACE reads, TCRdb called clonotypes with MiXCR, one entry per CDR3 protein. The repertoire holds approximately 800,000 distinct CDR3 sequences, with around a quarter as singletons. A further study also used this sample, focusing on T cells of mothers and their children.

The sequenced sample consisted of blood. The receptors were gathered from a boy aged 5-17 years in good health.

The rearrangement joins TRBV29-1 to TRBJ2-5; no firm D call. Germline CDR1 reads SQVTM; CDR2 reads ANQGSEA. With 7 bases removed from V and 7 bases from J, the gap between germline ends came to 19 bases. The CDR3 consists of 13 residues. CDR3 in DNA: TGCAGCGCCATAGCTTATTCCTTGGGGACCCAGTACTTC. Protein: CSAIAYSLGTQYF.

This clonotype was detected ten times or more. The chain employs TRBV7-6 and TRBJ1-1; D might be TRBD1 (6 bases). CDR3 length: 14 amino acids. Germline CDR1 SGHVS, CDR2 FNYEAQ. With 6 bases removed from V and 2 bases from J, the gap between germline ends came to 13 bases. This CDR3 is CASSSGRGNTEAFF. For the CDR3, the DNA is TGTGCCAGCAGTTCTGGCAGGGGAAACACTGAAGCTTTCTTT.

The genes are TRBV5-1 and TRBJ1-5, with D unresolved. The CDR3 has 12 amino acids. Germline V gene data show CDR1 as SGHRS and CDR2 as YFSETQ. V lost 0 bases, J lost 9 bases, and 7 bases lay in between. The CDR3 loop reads CASSLDGSPQHF. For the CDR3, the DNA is TGCGCCAGCAGCTTGGACGGGTCGCCCCAGCATTTT.

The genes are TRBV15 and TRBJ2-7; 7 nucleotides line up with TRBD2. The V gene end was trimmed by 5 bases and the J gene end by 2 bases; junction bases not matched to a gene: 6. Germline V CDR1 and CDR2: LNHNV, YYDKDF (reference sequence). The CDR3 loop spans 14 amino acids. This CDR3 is CATSPGGSAYEQYF. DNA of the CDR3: TGTGCCACCAGCCCCGGGGGGTCAGCCTACGAGCAGTACTTC.

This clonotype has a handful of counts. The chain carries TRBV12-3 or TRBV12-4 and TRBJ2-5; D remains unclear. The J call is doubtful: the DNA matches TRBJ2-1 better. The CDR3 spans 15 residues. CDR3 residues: CASSPPWLEINEQFF. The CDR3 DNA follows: TGTGCCAGCAGTCCCCCGTGGCTAGAGATAAATGAGCAGTTCTTC.

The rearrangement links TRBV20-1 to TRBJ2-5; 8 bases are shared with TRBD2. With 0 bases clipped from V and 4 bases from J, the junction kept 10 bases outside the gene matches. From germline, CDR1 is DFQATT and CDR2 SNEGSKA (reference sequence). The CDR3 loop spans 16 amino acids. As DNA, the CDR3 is TGCAGTGCTAGAGATTGGCTAGCGGGTGGAGGAGAGACCCAGTACTTC. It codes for CSARDWLAGGGETQYF.

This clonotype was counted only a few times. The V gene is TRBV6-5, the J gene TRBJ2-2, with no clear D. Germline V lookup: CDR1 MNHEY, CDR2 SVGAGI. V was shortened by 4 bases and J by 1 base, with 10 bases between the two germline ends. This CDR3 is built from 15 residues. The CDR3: CASSSGVGNTGELFF. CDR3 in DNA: TGTGCCAGCAGTTCTGGGGTCGGGAACACCGGGGAGCTGTTTTTT.

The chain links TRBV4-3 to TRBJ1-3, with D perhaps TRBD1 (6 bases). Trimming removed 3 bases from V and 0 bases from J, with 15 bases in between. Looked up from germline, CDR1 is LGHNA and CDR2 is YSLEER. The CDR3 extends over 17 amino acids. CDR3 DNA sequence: TGCGCCAGCAGCCATTCCAGGACAGTTATCTCTGGAAACACCATATATTTT. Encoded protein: CASSHSRTVISGNTIYF.

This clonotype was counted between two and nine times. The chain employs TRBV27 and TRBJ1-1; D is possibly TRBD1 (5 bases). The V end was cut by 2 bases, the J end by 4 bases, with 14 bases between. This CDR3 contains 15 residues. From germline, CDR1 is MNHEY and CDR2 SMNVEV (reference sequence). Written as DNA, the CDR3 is TGTGCCAGCAGTTTAGGGACCACAGGTGGCACTGAAGCTTTCTTT. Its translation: CASSLGTTGGTEAFF.

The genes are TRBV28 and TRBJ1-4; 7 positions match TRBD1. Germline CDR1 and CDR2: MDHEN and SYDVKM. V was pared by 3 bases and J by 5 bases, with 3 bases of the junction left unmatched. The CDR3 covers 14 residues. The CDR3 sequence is CASSLPRGNEKLFF. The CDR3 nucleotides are TGTGCCAGCAGTTTGCCCAGGGGGAATGAAAAACTGTTTTTT.

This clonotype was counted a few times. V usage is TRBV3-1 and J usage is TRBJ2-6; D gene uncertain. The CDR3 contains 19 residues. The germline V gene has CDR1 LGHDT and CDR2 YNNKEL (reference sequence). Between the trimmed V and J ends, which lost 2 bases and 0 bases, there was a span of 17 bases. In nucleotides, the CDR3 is TGTGCCAGCAGCCAATTTCCGGCCCCCGCCAGCTCTGGGGCCAACGTCCTGACTTTC. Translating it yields CASSQFPAPASSGANVLTF.

CDR3 amino acids: CASSPGLADTYNEQFF. DNA of the CDR3: TGTGCCAGCAGTCCAGGACTAGCGGACACCTACAATGAGCAGTTCTTC. The rearrangement uses TRBV28 and TRBJ2-1; 10 bases line up with TRBD2. The CDR3 has 16 residues. Unmatched junction bases numbered 6, after V lost 5 bases and J lost 2 bases. From germline, CDR1 is MDHEN and CDR2 SYDVKM.

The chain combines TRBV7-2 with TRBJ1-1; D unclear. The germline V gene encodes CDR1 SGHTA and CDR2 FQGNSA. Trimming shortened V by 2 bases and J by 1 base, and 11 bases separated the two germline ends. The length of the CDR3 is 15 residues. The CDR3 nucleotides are TGTGCCAGCAGCTTAAGATGGCAGGCGAACACTGAAGCTTTCTTT. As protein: CASSLRWQANTEAFF.

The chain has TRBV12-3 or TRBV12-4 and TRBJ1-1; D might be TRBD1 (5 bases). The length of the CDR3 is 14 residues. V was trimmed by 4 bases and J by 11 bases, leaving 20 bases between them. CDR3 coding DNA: TGTGCCAGCAGTTCCTCCGGGTCCGGTGGGGACGCTTTCTTT. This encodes CASSSSGSGGDAFF.

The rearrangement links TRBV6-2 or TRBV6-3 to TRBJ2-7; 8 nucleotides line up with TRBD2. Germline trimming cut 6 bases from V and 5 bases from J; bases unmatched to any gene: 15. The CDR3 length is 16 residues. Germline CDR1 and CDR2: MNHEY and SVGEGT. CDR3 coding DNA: TGTGCCAGCAGGACGGGAGGAGCGGGAGTGGGTCACGAGCAGTACTTC. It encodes CASRTGGAGVGHEQYF.

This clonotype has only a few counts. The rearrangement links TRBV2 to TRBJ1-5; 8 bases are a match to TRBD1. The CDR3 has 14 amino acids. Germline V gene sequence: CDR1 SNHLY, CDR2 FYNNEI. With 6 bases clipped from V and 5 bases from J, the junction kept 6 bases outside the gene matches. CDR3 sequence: CASSLGQADQPQHF. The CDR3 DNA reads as TGTGCCAGCAGCCTGGGACAGGCCGATCAGCCCCAGCATTTT. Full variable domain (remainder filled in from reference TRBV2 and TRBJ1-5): EPEVTQTPSHQVTQMGQEVILRCVPISNHLYFYWYRQILGQKVEFLVSFYNNEISEKSEIFDDQFSVERPDGSNFTLKIRSTKLEDSAMYFCASSLGQADQPQHFGDGTRLSIL.

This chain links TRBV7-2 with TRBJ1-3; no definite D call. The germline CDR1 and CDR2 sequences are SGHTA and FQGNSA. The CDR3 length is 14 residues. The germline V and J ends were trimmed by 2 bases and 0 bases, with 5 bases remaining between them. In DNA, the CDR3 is TGTGCCAGCAGCTTACGGGCCTCTGGAAACACCATATATTTT. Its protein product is CASSLRASGNTIYF.

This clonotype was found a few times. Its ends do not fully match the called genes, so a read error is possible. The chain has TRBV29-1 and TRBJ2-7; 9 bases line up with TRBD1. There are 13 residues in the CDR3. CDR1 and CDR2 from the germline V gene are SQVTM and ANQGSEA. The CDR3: CSVPGQGSCEQYF. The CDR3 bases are TGCAGCGTCCCGGGACAGGGCTCCTGCGAGCAGTACTTC.

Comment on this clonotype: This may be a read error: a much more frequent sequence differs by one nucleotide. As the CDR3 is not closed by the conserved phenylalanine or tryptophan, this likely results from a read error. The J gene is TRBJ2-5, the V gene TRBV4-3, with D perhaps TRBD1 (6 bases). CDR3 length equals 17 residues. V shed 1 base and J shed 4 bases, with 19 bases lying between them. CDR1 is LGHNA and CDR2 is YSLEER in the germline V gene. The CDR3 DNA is TGCGCCAGCAGCCAAGGGGGCGGGCGGTGGACAGCAGAGACCCAGTACCTC. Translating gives CASSQGGGRWTAETQYL.

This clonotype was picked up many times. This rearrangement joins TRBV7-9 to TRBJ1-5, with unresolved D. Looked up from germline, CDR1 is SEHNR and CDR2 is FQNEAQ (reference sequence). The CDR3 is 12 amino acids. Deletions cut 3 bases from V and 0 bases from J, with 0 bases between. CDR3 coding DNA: TGTGCCAGCAGCTTTAGCAATCAGCCCCAGCATTTT. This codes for CASSFSNQPQHF.

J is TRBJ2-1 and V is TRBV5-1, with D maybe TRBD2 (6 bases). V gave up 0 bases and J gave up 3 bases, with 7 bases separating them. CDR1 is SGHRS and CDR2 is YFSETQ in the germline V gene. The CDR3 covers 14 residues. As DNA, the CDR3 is TGCGCCAGCAGCTTGGCTAGCGACTACAATGAGCAGTTCTTC. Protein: CASSLASDYNEQFF.

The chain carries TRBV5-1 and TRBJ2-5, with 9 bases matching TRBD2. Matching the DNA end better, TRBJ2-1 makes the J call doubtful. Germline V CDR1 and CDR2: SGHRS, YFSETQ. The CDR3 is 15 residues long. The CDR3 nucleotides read TGCGCCAGCAGCTTGCTAGCGGGATCGGGGAATGAGCAGTTCTTC. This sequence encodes CASSLLAGSGNEQFF.